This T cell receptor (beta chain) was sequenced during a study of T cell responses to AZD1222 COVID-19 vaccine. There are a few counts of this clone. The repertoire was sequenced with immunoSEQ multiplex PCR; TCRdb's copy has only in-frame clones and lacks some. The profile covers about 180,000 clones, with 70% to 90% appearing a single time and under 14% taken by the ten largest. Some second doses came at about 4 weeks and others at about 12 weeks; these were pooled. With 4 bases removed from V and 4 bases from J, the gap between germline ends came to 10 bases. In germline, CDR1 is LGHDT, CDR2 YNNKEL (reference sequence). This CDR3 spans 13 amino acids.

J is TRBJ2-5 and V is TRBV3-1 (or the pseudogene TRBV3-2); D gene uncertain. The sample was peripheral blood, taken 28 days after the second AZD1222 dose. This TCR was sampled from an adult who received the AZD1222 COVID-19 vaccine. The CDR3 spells CASSPPNRETQYF. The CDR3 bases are TGTGCCAGCAGCCCCCCTAACCGAGAGACCCAGTACTTC.